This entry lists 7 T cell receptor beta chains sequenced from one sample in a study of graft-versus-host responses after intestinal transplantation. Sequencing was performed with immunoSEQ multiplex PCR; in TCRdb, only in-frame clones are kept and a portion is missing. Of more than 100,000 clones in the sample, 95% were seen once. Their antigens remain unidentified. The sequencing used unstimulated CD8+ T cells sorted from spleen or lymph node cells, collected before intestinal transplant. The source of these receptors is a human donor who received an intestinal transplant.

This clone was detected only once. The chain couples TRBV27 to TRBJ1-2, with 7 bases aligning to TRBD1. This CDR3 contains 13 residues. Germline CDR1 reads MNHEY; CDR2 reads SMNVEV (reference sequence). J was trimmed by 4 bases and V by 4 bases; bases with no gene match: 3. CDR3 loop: CASSSTGTYGYTF. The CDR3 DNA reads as TGTGCCAGCAGTTCGACAGGGACCTATGGCTACACCTTC.

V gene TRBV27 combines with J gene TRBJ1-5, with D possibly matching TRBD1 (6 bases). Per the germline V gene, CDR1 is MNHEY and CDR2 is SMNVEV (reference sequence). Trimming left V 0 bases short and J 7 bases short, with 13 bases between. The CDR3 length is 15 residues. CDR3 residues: CASSLSGGGVQPQHF. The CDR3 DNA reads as TGTGCCAGCAGTTTATCAGGGGGTGGGGTCCAGCCCCAGCATTTT.

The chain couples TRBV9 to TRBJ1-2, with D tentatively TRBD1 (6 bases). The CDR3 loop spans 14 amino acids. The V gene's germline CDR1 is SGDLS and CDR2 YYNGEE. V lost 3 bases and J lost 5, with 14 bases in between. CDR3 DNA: TGTGCCAGCAGCGAGGGGGACGGAGGATATGGCTACACCTTC. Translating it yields CASSEGDGGYGYTF.

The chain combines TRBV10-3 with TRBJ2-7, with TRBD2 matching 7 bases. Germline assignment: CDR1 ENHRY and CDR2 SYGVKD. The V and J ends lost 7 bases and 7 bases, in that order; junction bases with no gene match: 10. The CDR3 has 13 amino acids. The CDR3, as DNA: TGTGCCATCACGACGGGAGGCTTGGAGGAGCAGTACTTC. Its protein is CAITTGGLEEQYF.

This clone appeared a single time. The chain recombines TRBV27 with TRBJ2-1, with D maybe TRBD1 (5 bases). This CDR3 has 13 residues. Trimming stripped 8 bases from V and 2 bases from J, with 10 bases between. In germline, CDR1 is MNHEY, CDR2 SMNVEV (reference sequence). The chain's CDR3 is CASGADTYNEQFF. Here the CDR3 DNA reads TGTGCCAGCGGGGCGGACACCTACAATGAGCAGTTCTTC.

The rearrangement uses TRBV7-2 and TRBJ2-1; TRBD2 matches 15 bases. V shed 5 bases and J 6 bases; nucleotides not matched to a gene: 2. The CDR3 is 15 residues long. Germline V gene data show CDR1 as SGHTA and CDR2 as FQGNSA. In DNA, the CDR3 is TGTGCCAGCAGCCGGGGACTAGCGGGGGGCAATGAGCAGTTCTTC. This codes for CASSRGLAGGNEQFF.

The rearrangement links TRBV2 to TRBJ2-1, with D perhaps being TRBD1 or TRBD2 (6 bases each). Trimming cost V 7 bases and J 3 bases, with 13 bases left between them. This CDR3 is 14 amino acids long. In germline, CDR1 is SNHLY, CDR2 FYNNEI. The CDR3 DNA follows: TGTGCCAGCACAGTCGGGGGACACTACAATGAGCAGTTCTTC. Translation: CASTVGGHYNEQFF.